A selection of T cell receptor beta chains follows, all from one sample in a study of blood T cell repertoires in COVID-19. TCRdb keeps only in-frame clones here, not all; method: immunoSEQ multiplex PCR. This sample has roughly 350,000 clones, with around 90% found just once. Material: peripheral blood. These TCRs come from a woman aged 18-30 years who had recovered from COVID-19. The CDR3 runs from the conserved cysteine through the conserved F or W. D genes are given only for firm matches. Clone size appears in some rows only: once, few, many, or a class for an expanded clone.

v_gene,j_gene,d_gene,abundance,CDR3nt,CDR3aa
TRBV7-9,TRBJ2-3,-,-,TGTGCCAGCAGCTTACCTGGCACAGATACGCAGTATTTT,CASSLPGTDTQYF
TRBV5-1,TRBJ2-2,TRBD2,-,TGCGCCAGCAGCTTGTACGCGGGAGTGGACACCGGGGAGCTGTTTTTT,CASSLYAGVDTGELFF
TRBV13,TRBJ2-1,-,-,TGTGCCAGCAGCGCTACCTCCGGGACTTTCTCGCATGAGCAGTTCTTC,CASSATSGTFSHEQFF
TRBV6-5,TRBJ1-1,-,-,TGTGCCAGCAGTTACAGCATAGTTCTGAACACTGAAGCTTTCTTT,CASSYSIVLNTEAFF
TRBV6-2/TRBV6-3,TRBJ1-4,-,-,TGTGCCAGCAGCTCCCTCCCCGGGAAGAATGAAAAACTGTTTTTT,CASSSLPGKNEKLFF
TRBV29-1,TRBJ1-2,TRBD1,-,TGCAGCGCCGAGCTGGACAGGGTTAGGTCCCATGGCTACACCTTC,CSAELDRVRSHGYTF
TRBV28,TRBJ2-5,TRBD1,-,TGTGCCAGCACTCTTGGGGGACAGGGTTTTGAAGAGACCCAGTACTTC,CASTLGGQGFEETQYF
TRBV27,TRBJ1-1,TRBD1,-,TGTGCCAGCAATAAAAACAGGGACAGTCTCATGAACACTGAAGCTTTCTTT,CASNKNRDSLMNTEAFF
TRBV3-1/TRBV3-2,TRBJ1-2,-,-,TGTGCCAGCAGCCAAGATCGAGGGGGCTACACCTTC,CASSQDRGGYTF
TRBV5-1,TRBJ1-1,-,once,TGCGCCAGCAGCTTGGCGGTACCGCTGAACACTGAAGCTTTCTTT,CASSLAVPLNTEAFF
TRBV6-5,TRBJ2-1,-,-,TGTGCCAGCAGTTACGGAACTACGAACAATGAGCAGTTCTTC,CASSYGTTNNEQFF
TRBV30,TRBJ2-5,TRBD2,-,TGTGCCTGGTCTTGGACTAGCCAAGACACCCAGTACTTC,CAWSWTSQDTQYF
TRBV30,TRBJ1-1,-,-,TGTGCCTGGAGTACTCTCGGGACACCTAACACTGAAGCTTTCTTT,CAWSTLGTPNTEAFF
TRBV30,TRBJ1-6,TRBD1,-,TGTGCCTCGCAGGGGGCCCAAAATTCACCCCTCCACTTT,CASQGAQNSPLHF
TRBV27,TRBJ2-6,TRBD1,-,TGTGCCAGCAGACCGACAGGGACTGGGGCCAACGTCCTGACTTTC,CASRPTGTGANVLTF
TRBV4-3,TRBJ1-2,-,once,TGCGCCAGCAGCCAAGGGCTGTCAAATAACTATGGCTACACCTTC,CASSQGLSNNYGYTF
TRBV7-2,TRBJ2-5,-,-,TGTGCCAGCAGCTTAGATTCCAGGATACGCGAGACCCAGTACTTC,CASSLDSRIRETQYF
TRBV28,TRBJ1-1,-,-,TGTGCCAGCAGTTTTGAGGGCACTGAAGCTTTCTTT,CASSFEGTEAFF
TRBV10-1,TRBJ1-3,-,-,TGCGCCATCAGAAACAGGACGGCTGGAAACACCATATATTTT,CAIRNRTAGNTIYF
TRBV27,TRBJ2-3,TRBD2,-,TGTGCCAGCAGGATTCTAGCGGGAGGGGAAGATACGCAGTATTTT,CASRILAGGEDTQYF
TRBV6-1,TRBJ1-2,-,-,TGTGCCAGCAGTGAAGGGCAGGGGCTTAACTATGGCTACACCTTC,CASSEGQGLNYGYTF
TRBV6-4,TRBJ1-5,TRBD1,-,TGTGCCAGCAGTGTCCCAGGGACAGGGGTTCAGCCCCAGCATTTT,CASSVPGTGVQPQHF
TRBV9,TRBJ2-3,TRBD2,-,TGTGCCAGCAGCGTAGTTGGGCTCGGAGGACTAGCGGGGTTCACAGATACGCAGTATTTT,CASSVVGLGGLAGFTDTQYF
TRBV5-1,TRBJ2-3,TRBD2,-,TGCGCCAGCGGGAGCGGGAGGCCCCCCGATACGCAGTATTTT,CASGSGRPPDTQYF
TRBV14,TRBJ1-1,-,-,TGTGCCAGCAGCCAAGATTTGTCCCGGTACACTGAAGCTTTCTTT,CASSQDLSRYTEAFF
TRBV12-3/TRBV12-4,TRBJ2-1,-,-,TGTGCCAGCGGGGCTGGGTGGTTGAATGAGCAGTTCTTC,CASGAGWLNEQFF
TRBV29-1,TRBJ1-2,TRBD1,-,TGCAGCGCCGACAGGGGGCTCTATGGCTACACCTTC,CSADRGLYGYTF
TRBV27,TRBJ2-1,TRBD2,-,TGTGCCAGCAGTTTAGGAGCGGGAGGGCCCTACAATGAGCAGTTCTTC,CASSLGAGGPYNEQFF
TRBV3-1/TRBV3-2,TRBJ2-1,-,-,TGTGCCAGCAGCCAGCGGAGCACCTACAATGAGCAGTTCTTC,CASSQRSTYNEQFF
TRBV5-1,TRBJ2-3,TRBD1,-,TGCGCCAGCAGCGACAGGGGAAGCACAGATACGCAGTATTTT,CASSDRGSTDTQYF
TRBV28,TRBJ1-4,-,once,TGTGCCAGCAGTGAAATGGAGACTTCAACTAATGAAAAACTGTTTTTT,CASSEMETSTNEKLFF
TRBV9,TRBJ2-5,-,-,TGTGCCAGCAGCGCGGGGGGCACGGTACGGGAGACCCAGTACTTC,CASSAGGTVRETQYF
TRBV19,TRBJ2-6,TRBD2,-,TGTGCCAGTAGTATAGACCTGGGACTAGTACTTGCCTCTGGGGCCAACGTCCTGACTTTC,CASSIDLGLVLASGANVLTF
TRBV30,TRBJ1-1,-,-,TGTGCCTGGAGGGATGACTACATGAACACTGAAGCTTTCTTT,CAWRDDYMNTEAFF
TRBV6-5,TRBJ1-5,-,-,TGTGCCAGCAGTAAGCAACAGGGAGGCAATCAGCCCCAGCATTTT,CASSKQQGGNQPQHF
TRBV5-1,TRBJ1-6,-,-,TGCGCCAGCAGCCGTCAGACAGGTGGGAATTCACCCCTCCACTTT,CASSRQTGGNSPLHF
TRBV30,TRBJ1-4,-,once,TGTGCCTCGGACAGCCATAATGAAAAACTGTTTTTT,CASDSHNEKLFF
TRBV6-2/TRBV6-3,TRBJ1-2,-,-,TGTGCCAGCAGTTTGGGACACAGTGTTTATGGCTACACCTTC,CASSLGHSVYGYTF
TRBV3-1/TRBV3-2,TRBJ2-3,TRBD2,-,TGTGCCAGCAGCCAAGTAGCGGGAGCCGTAGATACGCAGTATTTT,CASSQVAGAVDTQYF
TRBV11-3,TRBJ2-1,TRBD2,-,TGTGCCAGCAGCTTATTGGGACTAGCGGGAGGATTCCATGAGCAGTTCTTC,CASSLLGLAGGFHEQFF
TRBV4-1,TRBJ2-2,-,-,TGCGCCAGCAGCCAGGACCAGCGAGGGAGGTCCGGGGAGCTGTTTTTT,CASSQDQRGRSGELFF
TRBV29-1,TRBJ1-2,-,once,TGCAGCGTTGAGGAAGGGGGACCCGACGGCTACACCTTC,CSVEEGGPDGYTF
TRBV4-1,TRBJ1-1,-,-,TGCGCCAGCAGCCAAGTCGCCGGGACACGGAAACATGAAGCTTTCTTT,CASSQVAGTRKHEAFF
TRBV7-2,TRBJ2-1,-,-,TGTGCCAGCAGCTTAGACAGGGCGGTTGAGCAGTTCTTC,CASSLDRAVEQFF
TRBV6-5,TRBJ2-3,TRBD1,-,TGTGCCAGCACCCGACAGGGCCCAGATACGCAGTATTTT,CASTRQGPDTQYF
TRBV13,TRBJ2-3,TRBD2,-,TGTGCCAGCAGCTTAAGACTAGCGGGAGGGTTTCCTCGGGATACGCAGTATTTT,CASSLRLAGGFPRDTQYF
TRBV9,TRBJ2-2,TRBD1,-,TGTGCCAGCAGCGTAGAGGGGACAGGAGGGATCGGGGAGCTGTTTTTT,CASSVEGTGGIGELFF